This T cell receptor (beta chain) stems from a study of beta chain features in type 1 diabetes. CDR1 is SGHNT, CDR2 YYREEE, per germline (reference sequence). This CDR3 spans 13 amino acids. Trimming stripped 0 bases from V and 1 base from J, with 2 bases between. Isolation of CD4+ naive, central memory, regulatory and stem cell-like memory cells was achieved by sorting via CD45RO/CCR7/CD25/CD127/CD95/CD27. What was sequenced were expressed TCRB transcripts, since all of the isolated RNA had been reverse transcribed. Roughly 3.7 million reads, on average, came from each naive, central memory and regulatory T cell sample. Some clones are missing from TCRdb's copy, which holds only in-frame ones; the method was immunoSEQ multiplex PCR. The repertoire holds 240,000 or so clones, 25% to 30% seen once, with roughly 4.1% in the top ten. To note about this clone: The antigen is undetermined.

General study points: Within the patient group, naive, central memory and Treg TCRB repertoires appeared more similar to each other than within healthy donors.

V gene TRBV5-4 combines with J gene TRBJ2-1; D gene uncertain. Input material: central memory CD4+ T cells from blood. The TCR comes from a man aged 25-40 years in good health. CDR3 loop: CASSLESYNEQFF. CDR3 DNA: TGTGCCAGCAGCTTGGAATCCTACAATGAGCAGTTCTTC.